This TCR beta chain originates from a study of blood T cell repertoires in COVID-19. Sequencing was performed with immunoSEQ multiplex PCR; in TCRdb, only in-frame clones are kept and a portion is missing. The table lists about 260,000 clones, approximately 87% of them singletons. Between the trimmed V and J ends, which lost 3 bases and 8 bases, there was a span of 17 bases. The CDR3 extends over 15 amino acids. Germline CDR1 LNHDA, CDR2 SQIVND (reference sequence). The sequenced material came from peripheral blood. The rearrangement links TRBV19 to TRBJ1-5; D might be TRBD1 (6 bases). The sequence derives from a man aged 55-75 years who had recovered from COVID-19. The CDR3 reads CASSISRGGTEPQHF. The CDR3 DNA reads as TGTGCCAGTAGTATCTCTCGGGGGGGCACGGAGCCCCAGCATTTT.